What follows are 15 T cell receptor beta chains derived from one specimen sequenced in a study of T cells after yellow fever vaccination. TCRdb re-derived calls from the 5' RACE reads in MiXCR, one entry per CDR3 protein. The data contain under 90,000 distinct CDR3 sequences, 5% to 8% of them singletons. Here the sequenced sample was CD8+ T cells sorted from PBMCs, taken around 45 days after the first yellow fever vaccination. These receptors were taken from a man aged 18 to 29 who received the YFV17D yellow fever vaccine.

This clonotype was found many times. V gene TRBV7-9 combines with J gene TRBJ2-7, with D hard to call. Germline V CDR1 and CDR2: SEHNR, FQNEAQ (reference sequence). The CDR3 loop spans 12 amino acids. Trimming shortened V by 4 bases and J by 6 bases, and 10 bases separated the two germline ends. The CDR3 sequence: CASSYDMGEQYF. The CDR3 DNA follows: TGTGCCAGCAGCTACGACATGGGCGAGCAGTACTTC.

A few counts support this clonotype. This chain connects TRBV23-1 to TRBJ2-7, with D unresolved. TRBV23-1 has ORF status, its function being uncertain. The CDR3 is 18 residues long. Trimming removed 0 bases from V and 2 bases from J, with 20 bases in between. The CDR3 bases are TGCGCCAGCAGTCAATCCAGAGCCTGGCACTCCGGACCCTACGAGCAGTACGTC. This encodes CASSQSRAWHSGPYEQYV.

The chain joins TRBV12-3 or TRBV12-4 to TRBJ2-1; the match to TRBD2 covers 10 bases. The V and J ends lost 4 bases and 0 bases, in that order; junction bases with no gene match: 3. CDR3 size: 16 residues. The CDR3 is CASSSTSGASYNEQFF. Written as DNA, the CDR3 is TGTGCCAGCAGTTCCACTAGCGGGGCCTCCTACAATGAGCAGTTCTTC.

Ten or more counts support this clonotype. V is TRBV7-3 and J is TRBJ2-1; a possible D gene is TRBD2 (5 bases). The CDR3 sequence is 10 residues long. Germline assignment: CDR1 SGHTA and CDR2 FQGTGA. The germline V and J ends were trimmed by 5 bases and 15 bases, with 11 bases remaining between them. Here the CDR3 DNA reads TGTGCCAGCAGCGGCTCGGCGGGGTTCTTC. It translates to CASSGSAGFF.

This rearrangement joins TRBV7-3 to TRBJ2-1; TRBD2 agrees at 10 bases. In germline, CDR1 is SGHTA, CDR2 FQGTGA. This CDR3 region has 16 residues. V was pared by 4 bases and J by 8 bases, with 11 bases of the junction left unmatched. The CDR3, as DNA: TGTGCCAGCAGCTATCAGACCGGGACTAGCGTTCATGAGCAGTTCTTC. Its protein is CASSYQTGTSVHEQFF.

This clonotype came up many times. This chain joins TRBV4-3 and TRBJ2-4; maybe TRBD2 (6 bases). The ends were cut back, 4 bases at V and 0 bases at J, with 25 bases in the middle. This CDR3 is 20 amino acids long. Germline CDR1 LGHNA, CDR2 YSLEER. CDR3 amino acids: CASSPPGGRYRPIAKNIQYF. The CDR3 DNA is TGCGCCAGCAGCCCCCCCGGGGGTCGATACCGTCCTATAGCCAAAAACATTCAGTACTTC.

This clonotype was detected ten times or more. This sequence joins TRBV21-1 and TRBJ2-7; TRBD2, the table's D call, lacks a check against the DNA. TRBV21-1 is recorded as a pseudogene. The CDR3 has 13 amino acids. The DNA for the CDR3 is TGTGCCAGCAGGCGGGCAGTCTTCTACGAGCAGTACTTC. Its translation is CASRRAVFYEQYF.

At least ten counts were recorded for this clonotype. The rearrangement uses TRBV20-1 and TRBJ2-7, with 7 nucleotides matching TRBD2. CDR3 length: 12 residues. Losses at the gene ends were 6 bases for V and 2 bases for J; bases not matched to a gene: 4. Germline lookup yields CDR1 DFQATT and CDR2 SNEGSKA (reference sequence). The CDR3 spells CSASGGTYEQYF. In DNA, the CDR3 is TGCAGTGCCTCCGGGGGGACCTACGAGCAGTACTTC.

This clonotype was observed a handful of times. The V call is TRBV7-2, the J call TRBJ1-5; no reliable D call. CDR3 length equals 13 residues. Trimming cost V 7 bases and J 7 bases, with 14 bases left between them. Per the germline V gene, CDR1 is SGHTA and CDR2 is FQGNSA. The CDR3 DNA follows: TGTGCCAGCACCCGGGCCCCGGGGCAGCCCCAGCATTTT. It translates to CASTRAPGQPQHF.

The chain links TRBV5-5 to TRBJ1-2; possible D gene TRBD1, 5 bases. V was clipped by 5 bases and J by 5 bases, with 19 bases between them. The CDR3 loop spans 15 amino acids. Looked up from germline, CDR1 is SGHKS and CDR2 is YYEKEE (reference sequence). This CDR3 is CASSTTGGAGYGYTF. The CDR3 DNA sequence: TGTGCCAGCAGTACTACTGGAGGGGCGGGGTATGGCTACACCTTC.

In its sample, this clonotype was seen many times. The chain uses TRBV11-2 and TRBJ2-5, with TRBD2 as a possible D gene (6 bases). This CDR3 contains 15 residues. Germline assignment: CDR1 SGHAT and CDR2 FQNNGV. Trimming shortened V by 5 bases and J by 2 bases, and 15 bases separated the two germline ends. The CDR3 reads CASSISGWGQETQYF. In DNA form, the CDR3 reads TGTGCCAGCAGCATCAGCGGGTGGGGGCAAGAGACCCAGTACTTC.

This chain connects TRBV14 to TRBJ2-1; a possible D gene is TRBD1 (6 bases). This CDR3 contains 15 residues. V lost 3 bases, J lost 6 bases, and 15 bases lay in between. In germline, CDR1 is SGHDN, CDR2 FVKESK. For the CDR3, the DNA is TGTGCCAGCAGCCAGGATACAGGGCGCCCCAATGAGCAGTTCTTC. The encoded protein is CASSQDTGRPNEQFF. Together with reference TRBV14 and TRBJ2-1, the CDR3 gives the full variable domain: EAGVTQFPSHSVIEKGQTVTLRCDPISGHDNLYWYRRVMGKEIKFLLHFVKESKQDESGMPNNRFLAERTGGTYSTLKVQPAELEDSGVYFCASSQDTGRPNEQFFGPGTRLTVL.

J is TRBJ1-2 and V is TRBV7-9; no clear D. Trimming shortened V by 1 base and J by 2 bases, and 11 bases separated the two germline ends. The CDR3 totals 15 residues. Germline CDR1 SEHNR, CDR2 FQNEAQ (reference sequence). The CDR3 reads CASSLDALRNYGYTF. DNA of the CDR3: TGTGCCAGCAGCTTAGATGCCCTACGGAACTATGGCTACACCTTC.

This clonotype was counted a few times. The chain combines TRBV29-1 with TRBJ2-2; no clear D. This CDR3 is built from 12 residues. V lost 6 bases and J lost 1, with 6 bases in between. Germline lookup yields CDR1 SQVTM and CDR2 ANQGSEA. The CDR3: CSVFQNTGELFF. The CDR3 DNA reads TGCAGCGTCTTCCAGAACACCGGGGAGCTGTTTTTT.

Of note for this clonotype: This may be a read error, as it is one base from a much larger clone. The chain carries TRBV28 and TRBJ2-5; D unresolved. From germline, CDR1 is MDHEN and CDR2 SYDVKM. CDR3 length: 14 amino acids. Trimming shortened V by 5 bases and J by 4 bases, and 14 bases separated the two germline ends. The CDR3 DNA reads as TGTGCCAGCAGTAGGCGAACAGCCCCAGAGACCCAGTACTTC. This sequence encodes CASSRRTAPETQYF.